The clone carrying this T cell receptor beta chain appeared once. Its antigen is not identified. Trimming took 0 bases from V and 4 from J, leaving 12 bases between them. The CDR3 runs 15 residues. In germline, CDR1 is MGHRA, CDR2 YSYEKL. These data are taken from a study of somatic mutations in cytotoxic T cells in rheumatoid arthritis. Study as a whole: Selected T-cell populations stained with V beta antibodies were isolated by flow sorting to nearly 100% purity; these included V beta1+ cells subjected to TCRB sequencing.

The study's findings and limits: A significant difference in CD8+ T-cell clonality was not found between rheumatoid arthritis patients and age-matched healthy controls.

Clones were sequenced by immunoSEQ multiplex PCR, and TCRdb holds only the in-frame ones, with some missing. The table has more than 15,000 clones, roughly 82% seen once; the top ten hold about 9.6%. V usage is TRBV4-1 and J usage is TRBJ1-2; D not certain. The material sequenced was CD8+ T cells sorted from blood. The receptor was derived from an adult with rheumatoid arthritis. The CDR3 DNA sequence: TGCGCCAGCAGCCAAGATAAAACGGTATTCTATGGCTACACCTTC. Translation gives CASSQDKTVFYGYTF.